This is a list of T cell receptor beta chains from one sample in a study of CD8+CD57+ T cells in acquired aplastic anemia. From the reads, TCRdb called clonotypes with MiXCR, one entry per CDR3 protein. The profile covers approximately 270,000 distinct CDR3 sequences, with approximately 55% appearing a single time and 8% taken by the ten largest. Material: sorted CD4+, CD8+, or CD8+CD57+ T cells (not recorded which) from PBMCs. Every receptor here comes from a human donor with severe aplastic anemia or a healthy control (not recorded which). Both conserved end residues are part of each CDR3. Each record gives: D gene, clone size, J gene, V gene, CDR3 DNA, CDR3 protein. D genes are given only for firm matches. The listing skips clone size in some rows; elsewhere it reads once, few, many or a size class.

- | - | TRBJ1-6 | TRBV7-8 | TGTGCCAGCAGCTCCCTCTCTGGGGGAGGTTCACCCCTCCACTTT | CASSSLSGGGSPLHF
- | - | TRBJ1-2 | TRBV20-1 | TGCAGTGCTAGCGCAGGGGAGAGAGCTAACTATGGCTACACCTTC | CSASAGERANYGYTF
- | few | TRBJ1-2 | TRBV15 | TGTGCCACCAGCAGAGATTTATCCGGGGCTGACTATGGCTACACCTTC | CATSRDLSGADYGYTF
TRBD1 | - | TRBJ1-1 | TRBV7-9 | TGTGCCAGCAGCTATAAAGGACAGGGATCGGCGGCTTTCTTT | CASSYKGQGSAAFF
- | many | TRBJ2-1 | TRBV4-2 | TGTGCCAGCAGCCGGTACAGGGAGTCCTACAATGAGCAGTTCTTC | CASSRYRESYNEQFF
- | - | TRBJ2-5 | TRBV29-1 | TGCAGCGCCCTACAGGGTTTCCAAGAGACCCAGTACTTC | CSALQGFQETQYF
TRBD2 | many | TRBJ2-3 | TRBV6-5 | TGTGCCAGCAGTTACCGGCTAGCGGGTCACACAGATACGCAGTATTTT | CASSYRLAGHTDTQYF
TRBD2 | - | TRBJ2-7 | TRBV7-9 | TGTGCCAGCAGCGCCGGGACTAGCGGGACCTACGAGCAGTACTTC | CASSAGTSGTYEQYF
- | few | TRBJ2-3 | TRBV24-1 | TGTGCCACCAGTGATCAACCCCCCGATACGCAGTATTTT | CATSDQPPDTQYF
- | many | TRBJ1-1 | TRBV11-2 | TGTGCCAGCAGCCACCGTGCCCGCGGGGACACTGAAGCTTTCTTT | CASSHRARGDTEAFF
- | many | TRBJ1-1 | TRBV7-8 | TGTGCCAGCAGCTCCGGTGAAGGTATTACACATAATTCCTTT | CASSSGEGITHNSF
TRBD2 | - | TRBJ2-7 | TRBV20-1 | TGCAGTGCTAGGTTCGGGGGGGGGAGCTCCTACGAGCAGTACTTC | CSARFGGGSSYEQYF
- | few | TRBJ2-7 | TRBV20-1 | TGCAGTGCTAGAGACTTCGGGGGTCGCTCCTACGAGCAGTACTTC | CSARDFGGRSYEQYF
- | - | TRBJ1-1 | TRBV19 | TGTGCCAGTAGTTGGGACCTAAACACTGAAGCTTTCTTT | CASSWDLNTEAFF
- | many | TRBJ2-7 | TRBV6-4 | TGTGCCAGCAGTGACTCGAAGCCAGGGTGGTTCGACGAGCAGTACTTC | CASSDSKPGWFDEQYF
TRBD2 | many | TRBJ2-7 | TRBV27 | TGTGCCAGCAGTTCCCCCGCGGGGACTATAAACCTCTACGAGCAGTACTTC | CASSSPAGTINLYEQYF